The T cell receptor (beta chain) under discussion was sequenced for a study of neurological immune-mediated disorders. J gave up 2 bases and V 0 bases, and 2 bases lay outside the gene matches. Germline assignment: CDR1 SGHRS and CDR2 YFSETQ. CDR3 length: 15 amino acids. TCRdb re-derived calls from the 5' RACE reads in MiXCR, one entry per CDR3 protein. Here the sample spans almost 30,000 distinct CDR3 sequences, about 12% being singletons. Sequenced: PBMCs. The chain employs TRBV5-1 and TRBJ2-4; 7 positions agree with TRBD1. This receptor was identified in a woman aged 55 to 70 in good health. CDR3 in amino acids: CASSLAGGTKNIQYF. CDR3 nucleotides: TGCGCCAGCAGCTTGGCAGGGGGAACCAAAAACATTCAGTACTTC.